This T cell receptor beta chain was documented in a study of cytomegalovirus exposure and HLA in healthy donors. Study-level findings and limits: Rarity held for most TCR sequences, but there were some public TCRs that occurred in many donors.

Primers for the PCR totalled 60 Vbeta and 13 Jbeta. The assay was immunoSEQ multiplex PCR, and TCRdb's table has in-frame clones only and misses some. The sample lists over 80,000 clones; roughly four fifths were seen once. Trimming shortened V by 7 bases and J by 5 bases, and 14 bases separated the two germline ends. The CDR3 totals 13 residues. The germline gives CDR1 LNHDA, CDR2 SQIVND (reference sequence). This clone has a handful of counts. Its antigen is currently unknown. The receptor comes from a man aged 25-45 years in good health and CMV-seropositive. V usage is TRBV19 and J usage is TRBJ1-1; D not resolved. Specimen: PBMCs. CDR3 amino acids: CASTPRDLTEAFF. The CDR3 region has the DNA TGTGCCAGTACCCCGAGGGATTTGACTGAAGCTTTCTTT.